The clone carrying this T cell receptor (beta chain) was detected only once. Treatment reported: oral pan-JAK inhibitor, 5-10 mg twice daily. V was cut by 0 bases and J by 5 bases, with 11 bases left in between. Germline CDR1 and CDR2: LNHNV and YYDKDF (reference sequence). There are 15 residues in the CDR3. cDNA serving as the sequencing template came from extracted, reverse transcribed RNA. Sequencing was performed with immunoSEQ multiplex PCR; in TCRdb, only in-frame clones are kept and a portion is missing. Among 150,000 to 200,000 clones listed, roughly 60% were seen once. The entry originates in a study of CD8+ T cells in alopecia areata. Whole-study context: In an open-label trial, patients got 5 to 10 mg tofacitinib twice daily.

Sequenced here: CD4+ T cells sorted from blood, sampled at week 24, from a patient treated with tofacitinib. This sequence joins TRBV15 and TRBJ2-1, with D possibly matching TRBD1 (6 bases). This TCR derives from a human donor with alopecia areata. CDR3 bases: TGTGCCACCAGCAGAGATGGACAGTCCAACAATGAGCAGTTCTTC. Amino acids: CATSRDGQSNNEQFF.